The 15 T cell receptor beta chains reported below all come from one sample, sequenced in a study of blood T cell repertoires in COVID-19. Sequencing was performed with immunoSEQ multiplex PCR; in TCRdb, only in-frame clones are kept and a portion is missing. The sample contains some 99,000 clones, approximately 87% of which appear only once. Sequences were obtained from peripheral blood. These TCRs come from a woman between 55 and 75 years old with acute or convalescent COVID-19.

This clone was found once. The rearrangement links TRBV19 to TRBJ1-4; 9 bases line up with TRBD1. CDR1 and CDR2 from the germline V gene are LNHDA and SQIVND (reference sequence). The V and J ends lost 4 bases and 8 bases, in that order; junction bases with no gene match: 8. This CDR3 has 15 amino acids. CDR3 coding DNA: TGTGCCAGTAGTACTGCCGGGACAGGGTTAGAAAAACTGTTTTTT. Its translation: CASSTAGTGLEKLFF.

For the CDR3, the DNA is TGTGCCAGCAGTTACGCAAGGACATATGAAGCTTTCTTT. Amino acids: CASSYARTYEAFF. This sequence joins TRBV6-6 and TRBJ1-1; a possible D gene is TRBD1 (5 bases). Trimming cost V 2 bases and J 7 bases, with 11 bases left between them. The CDR3 sequence is 13 residues long. Germline lookup yields CDR1 MNHNY and CDR2 SVGAGI (reference sequence).

The chain employs TRBV5-1 and TRBJ1-3; D is possibly TRBD1 (5 bases). With 1 base removed from V and 8 bases from J, the gap between germline ends came to 7 bases. This CDR3 has 12 residues. Germline-derived CDR1 and CDR2 are SGHRS and YFSETQ. In DNA, the CDR3 is TGCGCCAGCAGCTTGCCGACAGACACCATATATTTT. Protein product: CASSLPTDTIYF.

The chain uses TRBV2 and TRBJ1-2; 7 nucleotides match TRBD1. The CDR3 totals 14 residues. The germline V gene encodes CDR1 SNHLY and CDR2 FYNNEI. Germline trimming cut 5 bases from V and 8 bases from J; bases unmatched to any gene: 11. CDR3: CASSTGTATKGYTF. The DNA of the CDR3 is TGTGCCAGCAGTACCGGGACAGCAACGAAGGGCTACACCTTC.

The genes are TRBV23-1 and TRBJ2-7; TRBD2 might be the D (6 bases). TRBV23-1 is recorded as an ORF, its role being uncertain. V shed 3 bases and J shed 5 bases, with 14 bases lying between them. The CDR3 runs to 14 residues. In nucleotides, the CDR3 is TGCGCCAGCAGTCAGAGGAGGGTCCTAAACGAGCAGTACTTC. Translated: CASSQRRVLNEQYF.

The gene calls are TRBV28 and TRBJ2-7, with 7 positions matching TRBD2. In germline, CDR1 is MDHEN, CDR2 SYDVKM. The V and J ends lost 4 bases and 2 bases, in that order; junction bases with no gene match: 5. This CDR3 has 14 residues. CDR3 in amino acids: CASSSSGQPYEQYF. Written as DNA, the CDR3 is TGTGCCAGCAGTTCTAGCGGTCAACCCTACGAGCAGTACTTC.

This chain joins TRBV9 and TRBJ1-1; D is perhaps TRBD1 (6 bases). Trimming pared 3 bases from V and 0 bases from J, leaving 12 bases between. Per the germline V gene, CDR1 is SGDLS and CDR2 is YYNGEE. The CDR3 has 15 residues. Here the CDR3 DNA reads TGTGCCAGCAGCGCGAGGGGGATGATGAACACTGAAGCTTTCTTT. It codes for CASSARGMMNTEAFF.

The chain couples TRBV27 to TRBJ2-1; tentatively, D is TRBD2 (5 bases). Trimming stripped 5 bases from V and 0 bases from J, with 11 bases between. The CDR3 runs 15 residues. In germline, CDR1 is MNHEY, CDR2 SMNVEV (reference sequence). CDR3 DNA sequence: TGTGCCAGCAGTCCCTGGGAGAGCTCCTACAATGAGCAGTTCTTC. It codes for CASSPWESSYNEQFF.

CDR3 loop: CASSMDRASGEYNEQFF. The CDR3 DNA is TGTGCCAGTAGTATGGATCGGGCTAGCGGGGAGTACAATGAGCAGTTCTTC. The chain couples TRBV19 to TRBJ2-1, with 9 bases matching TRBD2. V was pared by 3 bases and J by 4 bases, with 10 bases of the junction left unmatched. The CDR3 runs to 17 residues. Germline loops: CDR1 LNHDA, CDR2 SQIVND (reference sequence).

The chain links TRBV5-1 to TRBJ1-1; maybe TRBD1 (6 bases). Trimming stripped 4 bases from V and 1 base from J, with 17 bases between. The germline CDR1 and CDR2 sequences are SGHRS and YFSETQ. The CDR3 runs 16 residues. The CDR3 sequence is CASSPFGGAQNTEAFF. In DNA form, the CDR3 reads TGCGCCAGCAGCCCCTTTGGGGGGGCTCAGAACACTGAAGCTTTCTTT.

This chain joins TRBV27 and TRBJ2-7, with D possibly matching TRBD1 (6 bases). V lost 4 bases and J lost 4, with 14 bases in between. CDR1 is MNHEY and CDR2 is SMNVEV in the germline V gene (reference sequence). The CDR3 spans 14 residues. CDR3 coding DNA: TGTGCCAGCAGTTATGGGGGCGCGGAATACGAGCAGTACTTC. Its protein product is CASSYGGAEYEQYF.

The chain is built from TRBV7-8 and TRBJ1-3, with TRBD1 identical over 7 bases. Germline V gene lookup returns CDR1 SGHVS and CDR2 FQNEAQ. After removal of 6 bases from V and 2 bases from J, the junction contained 4 bases not matched to a gene. The CDR3 extends over 14 amino acids. The CDR3 reads CASSTGDPGNTIYF. CDR3 nucleotides: TGTGCCAGCAGTACAGGGGATCCTGGAAACACCATATATTTT. Filled out from reference TRBV7-8 and TRBJ1-3, the complete variable domain reads GAGVSQSPRYKVAKRGQDVALRCDPISGHVSLFWYQQALGQGPEFLTYFQNEAQLDKSGLPSDRFFAERPEGSVSTLKIQRTQQEDSAVYLCASSTGDPGNTIYFGEGSWLTVV.

The chain employs TRBV7-9 and TRBJ2-1; 9 nucleotides agree with TRBD2. The CDR3 extends over 15 amino acids. CDR1 is SEHNR and CDR2 is FQNEAQ in the germline V gene (reference sequence). After removal of 2 bases from V and 9 bases from J, the junction contained 8 bases not matched to a gene. The CDR3 region has the DNA TGTGCCAGCAGCTTACGTTCTAGCGGGACGGCTGAGCAGTTCTTC. Its translation is CASSLRSSGTAEQFF.

This sequence joins TRBV2 and TRBJ1-5, with TRBD1 identical over 9 bases. With 7 bases clipped from V and 7 bases from J, the junction kept 5 bases outside the gene matches. Germline CDR1 SNHLY, CDR2 FYNNEI. This CDR3 is built from 13 residues. For the CDR3, the DNA is TGTGCCAGCACCCGGGACAGGGACCAGCCCCAGCATTTT. As protein: CASTRDRDQPQHF.

The J gene is TRBJ1-2, the V gene TRBV20-1; D not resolved. Germline V CDR1 and CDR2: DFQATT, SNEGSKA (reference sequence). There are 11 residues in the CDR3. The V end was cut by 2 bases, the J end by 5 bases, with 6 bases between. Here the CDR3 reads CSARQEYGYTF. CDR3 in DNA: TGCAGTGCTAGACAGGAATATGGCTACACCTTC.